The following is a T cell receptor (beta chain) sequence with its context. The length of the CDR3 is 13 residues. In germline, CDR1 is MNHEY, CDR2 SVGAGI. Trimming pared 6 bases from V and 15 bases from J, leaving 18 bases between. In the authors' workflow: Counts of nucleated cells, estimated from reference gene primer amplification, were obtained. The table came from immunoSEQ multiplex PCR; TCRdb's copy has only in-frame clones and leaves some out. D and trimming come from the DNA, and the V and J calls and clone size come from that table. This table holds around 300,000 clones, approximately 85% found once. This sample was taken from a study of blood T cell repertoires in COVID-19. Study-wide background: Material from acute and convalescent COVID-19 was sourced from the United States, Italy and Spain. PBMCs, B-cell-depleted T cells, or T cells were the source of the cDNA or gDNA that made up the material.

The TCR sequence derives from a human donor in a cohort sampled during active COVID-19. The chain is built from TRBV6-5 and TRBJ1-6; D is uncertain. The sequenced sample was peripheral blood. CDR3 protein: CASSNSGSQYLHF. The CDR3 DNA reads as TGTGCCAGCAGCAACTCCGGGAGTCAGTACCTCCACTTT.